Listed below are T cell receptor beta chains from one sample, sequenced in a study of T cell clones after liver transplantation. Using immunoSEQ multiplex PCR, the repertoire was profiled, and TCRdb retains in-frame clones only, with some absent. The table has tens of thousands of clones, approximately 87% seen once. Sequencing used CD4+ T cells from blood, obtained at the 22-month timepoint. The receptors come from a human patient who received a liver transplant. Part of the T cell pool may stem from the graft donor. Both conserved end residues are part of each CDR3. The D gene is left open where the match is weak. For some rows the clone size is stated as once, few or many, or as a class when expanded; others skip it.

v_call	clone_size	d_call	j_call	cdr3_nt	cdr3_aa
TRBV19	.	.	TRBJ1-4	TGTGCCAGGAGAAACCGCGGCGGGGCTACTAATGAAAAACTGTTTTTT	CARRNRGGATNEKLFF
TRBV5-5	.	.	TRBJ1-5	TGTGCCAGCAGCTTGGCCCAGATTAGCAATCAGCCCCAGCATTTT	CASSLAQISNQPQHF
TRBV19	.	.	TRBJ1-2	TGTGCCAGTAGTATAGGCCGGGACATCGCCCTGCATGGCTACACCTTC	CASSIGRDIALHGYTF
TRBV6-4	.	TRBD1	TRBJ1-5	TGTGCCAGCGGGGACAGGGGGCGCGATCAGCCCCAGCATTTT	CASGDRGRDQPQHF
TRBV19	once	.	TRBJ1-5	TGTGCCAGTAGTATAGCCCGTGGTCAGCCCCAGCATTTT	CASSIARGQPQHF
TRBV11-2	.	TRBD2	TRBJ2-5	TGTGCCAGCAGCTTAGACCCCACGGGGGGGGGCCGAGAGACCCAGTACTTC	CASSLDPTGGGRETQYF
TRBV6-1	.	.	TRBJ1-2	TGTGCCAGCAGGACAACAGGCAGGGGCTACACCTTC	CASRTTGRGYTF
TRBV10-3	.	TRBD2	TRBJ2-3	TGTGCCATCAGGAGCGGGGGGATAGATACGCAGTATTTT	CAIRSGGIDTQYF
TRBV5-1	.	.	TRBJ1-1	TGCGCCAGCAGCTTGGCTGTAATGAGCAGGGACCCCACTGAAGCTTTCTTT	CASSLAVMSRDPTEAFF
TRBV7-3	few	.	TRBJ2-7	TGTGCCAGCAGCCTTGGACTTAGTTACGAGCAGTACTTC	CASSLGLSYEQYF
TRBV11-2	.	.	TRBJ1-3	TGTGCCAGCAGCTATCTGGGAAACACCATATATTTT	CASSYLGNTIYF
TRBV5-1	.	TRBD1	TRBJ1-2	TGCGCCAGCCAGAAAGCACCGGACAGGGGGAACTATGGCTACACCTTC	CASQKAPDRGNYGYTF
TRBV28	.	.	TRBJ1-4	TGTGCCAGCAGCCTCGGTGGGGCGACTAATGAAAAACTGTTTTTT	CASSLGGATNEKLFF
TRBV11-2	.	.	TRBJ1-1	TGTGCCAGCAGCTCCGGGTTAGGACAGATTGAAGCTTTCTTT	CASSSGLGQIEAFF
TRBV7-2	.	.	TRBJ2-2	TGTGCACGGGCAGGGAAGGGTGGCGGGGAGCTGTTTTTT	CARAGKGGGELFF
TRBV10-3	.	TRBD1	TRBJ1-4	TGTGCCATCAGTGGGGGACAGGGGAATGAAAAACTGTTTTTT	CAISGGQGNEKLFF
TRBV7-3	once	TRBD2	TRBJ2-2	TGTGCCAGCAGCTCCCGCCTCGGACTAGCGGGGGGAAACACCGGGGAGCTGTTTTTT	CASSSRLGLAGGNTGELFF
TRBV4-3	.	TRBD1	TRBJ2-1	TGCGCCAGCAGCCGGGACAGGGGGTCTTACAATGAGCAGTTCTTC	CASSRDRGSYNEQFF
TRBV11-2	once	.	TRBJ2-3	TGTGCCAGCAGCTCGGGACTGATCACAGATACGCAGTATTTT	CASSSGLITDTQYF
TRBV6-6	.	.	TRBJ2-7	TGTGCCGGAACTGAACTAACTTTGGGCGAGCAGTACTTC	CAGTELTLGEQYF